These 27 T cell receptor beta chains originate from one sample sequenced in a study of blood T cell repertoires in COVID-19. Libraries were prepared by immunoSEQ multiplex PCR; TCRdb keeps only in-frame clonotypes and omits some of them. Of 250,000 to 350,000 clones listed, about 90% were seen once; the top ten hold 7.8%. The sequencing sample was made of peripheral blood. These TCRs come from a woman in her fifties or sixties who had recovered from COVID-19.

The CDR3 DNA reads TGTGCCAGCAGTCCCCGTGGGGTGCCAGGGGGGGCCAACGTCCTGACTTTC. It specifies CASSPRGVPGGANVLTF. The chain employs TRBV27 and TRBJ2-6; D perhaps matches TRBD1 (5 bases). Deletions cut 5 bases from V and 4 bases from J, with 18 bases between. In germline, CDR1 is MNHEY, CDR2 SMNVEV (reference sequence). The CDR3 is 17 amino acids. Looking up the rest from reference TRBV27 and TRBJ2-6 gives the full variable domain: EAQVTQNPRYLITVTGKKLTVTCSQNMNHEYMSWYRQDPGLGLRQIYYSMNVEVTDKGDVPEGYKVSRKEKRNFPLILESPSPNQTSLYFCASSPRGVPGGANVLTFGAGSRLTVL.

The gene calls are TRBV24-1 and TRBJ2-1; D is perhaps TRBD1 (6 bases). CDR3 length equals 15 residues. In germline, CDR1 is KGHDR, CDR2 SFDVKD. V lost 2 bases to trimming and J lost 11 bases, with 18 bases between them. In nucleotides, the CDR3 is TGTGCCACCAGTGATTCTTCCGGGACACAGGGCCAGCAGTTCTTC. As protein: CATSDSSGTQGQQFF.

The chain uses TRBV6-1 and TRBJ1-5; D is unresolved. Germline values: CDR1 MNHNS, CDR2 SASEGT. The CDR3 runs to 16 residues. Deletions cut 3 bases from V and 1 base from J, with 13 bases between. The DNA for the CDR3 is TGTGCCAGCAGTGACGGTGTCCCCGGGAGCAATCAGCCCCAGCATTTT. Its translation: CASSDGVPGSNQPQHF.

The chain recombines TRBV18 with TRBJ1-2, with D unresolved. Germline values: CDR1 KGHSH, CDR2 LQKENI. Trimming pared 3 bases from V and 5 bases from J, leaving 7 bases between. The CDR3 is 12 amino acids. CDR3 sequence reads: CASSPQKYGYTF. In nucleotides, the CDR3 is TGTGCCAGCTCACCCCAGAAATATGGCTACACCTTC.

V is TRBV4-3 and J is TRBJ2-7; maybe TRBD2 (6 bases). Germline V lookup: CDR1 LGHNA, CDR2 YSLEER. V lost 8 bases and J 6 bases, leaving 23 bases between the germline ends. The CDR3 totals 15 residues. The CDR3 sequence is CASAKHREPPPEQYF. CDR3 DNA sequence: TGCGCCAGCGCTAAGCACCGGGAGCCCCCCCCCGAGCAGTACTTC.

CDR3 region: CASSPRSAGGTDTQYF. DNA for the CDR3: TGTGCCAGCAGCCCGCGGTCAGCGGGAGGGACAGATACGCAGTATTTT. The rearrangement joins TRBV9 to TRBJ2-3; 10 nucleotides match TRBD2. The trim removed 4 bases at V and 3 bases at J, leaving 8 bases unmatched. The V gene's germline CDR1 is SGDLS and CDR2 YYNGEE. The CDR3 length is 16 residues.

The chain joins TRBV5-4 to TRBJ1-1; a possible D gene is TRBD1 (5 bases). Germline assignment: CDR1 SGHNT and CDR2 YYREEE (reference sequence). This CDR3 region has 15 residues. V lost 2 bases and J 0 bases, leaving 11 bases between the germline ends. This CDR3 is CASSFRGGVNTEAFF. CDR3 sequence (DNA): TGTGCCAGCAGCTTTCGCGGAGGGGTGAACACTGAAGCTTTCTTT.

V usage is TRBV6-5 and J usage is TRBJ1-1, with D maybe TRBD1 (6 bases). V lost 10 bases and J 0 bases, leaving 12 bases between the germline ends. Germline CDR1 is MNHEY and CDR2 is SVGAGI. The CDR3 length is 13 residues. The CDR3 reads CAITGPLNTEAFF. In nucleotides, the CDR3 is TGTGCCATTACAGGGCCTCTGAACACTGAAGCTTTCTTT.

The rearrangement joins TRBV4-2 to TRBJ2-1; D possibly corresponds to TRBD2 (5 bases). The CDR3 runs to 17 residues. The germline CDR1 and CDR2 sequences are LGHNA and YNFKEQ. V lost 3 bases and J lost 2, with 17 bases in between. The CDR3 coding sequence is TGTGCCAGCAGCCATGCGCCCCTAGACGGGACCTACAATGAGCAGTTCTTC. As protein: CASSHAPLDGTYNEQFF.

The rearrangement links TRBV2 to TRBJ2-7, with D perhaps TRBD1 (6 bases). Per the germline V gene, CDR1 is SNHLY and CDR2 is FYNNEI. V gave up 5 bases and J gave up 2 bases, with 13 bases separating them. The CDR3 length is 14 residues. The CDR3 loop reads CASSPPQGTYEQYF. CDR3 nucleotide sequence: TGTGCCAGCAGTCCTCCTCAGGGGACCTACGAGCAGTACTTC.

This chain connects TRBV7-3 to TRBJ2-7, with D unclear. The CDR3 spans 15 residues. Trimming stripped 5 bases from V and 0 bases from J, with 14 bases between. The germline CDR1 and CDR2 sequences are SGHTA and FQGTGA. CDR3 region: CASSPTASSSYEQYF. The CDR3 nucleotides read TGTGCCAGCAGCCCTACAGCCTCCAGCTCCTACGAGCAGTACTTC.

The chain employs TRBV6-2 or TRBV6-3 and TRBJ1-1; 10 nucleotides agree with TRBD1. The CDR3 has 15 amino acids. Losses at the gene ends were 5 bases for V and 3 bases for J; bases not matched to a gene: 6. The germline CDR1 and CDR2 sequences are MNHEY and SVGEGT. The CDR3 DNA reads TGTGCCAGCAGTGAGACAGGGGGCGCGTACACTGAAGCTTTCTTT. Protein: CASSETGGAYTEAFF.

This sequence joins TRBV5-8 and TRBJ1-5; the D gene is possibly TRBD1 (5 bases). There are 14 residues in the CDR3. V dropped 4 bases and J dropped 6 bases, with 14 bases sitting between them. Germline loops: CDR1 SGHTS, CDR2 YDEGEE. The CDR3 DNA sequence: TGTGCCAGCAGCCCCCCGTCGGGGGGTCAGCCCCAGCATTTT. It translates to CASSPPSGGQPQHF.

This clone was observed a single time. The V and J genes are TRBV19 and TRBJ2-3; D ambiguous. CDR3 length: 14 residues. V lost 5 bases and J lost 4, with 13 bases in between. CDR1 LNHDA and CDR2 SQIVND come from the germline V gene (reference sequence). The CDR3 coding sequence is TGTGCCAGTAGTTGGTCCGTGGCAGCAGATACGCAGTATTTT. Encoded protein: CASSWSVAADTQYF.

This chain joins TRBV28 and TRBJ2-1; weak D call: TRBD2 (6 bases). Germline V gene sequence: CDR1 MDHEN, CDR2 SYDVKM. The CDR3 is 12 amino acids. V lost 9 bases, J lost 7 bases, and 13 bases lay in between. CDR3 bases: TGTGCCAGTCAGTGGGGGAGGAATGAGCAGTTCTTC. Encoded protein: CASQWGRNEQFF.

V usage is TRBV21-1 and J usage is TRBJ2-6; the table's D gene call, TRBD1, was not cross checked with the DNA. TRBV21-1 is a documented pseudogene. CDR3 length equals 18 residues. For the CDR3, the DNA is TGTGCCAGCAGCATACCTACAGGGGGAATATCTGGGGCCAACGTCCTGACTTTC. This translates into CASSIPTGGISGANVLTF.

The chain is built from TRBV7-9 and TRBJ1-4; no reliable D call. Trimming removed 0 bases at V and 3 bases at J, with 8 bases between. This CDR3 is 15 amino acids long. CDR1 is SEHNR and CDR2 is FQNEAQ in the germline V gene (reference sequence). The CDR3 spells CASSLAQAPNEKLFF. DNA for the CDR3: TGTGCCAGCAGCTTAGCGCAGGCCCCTAATGAAAAACTGTTTTTT.

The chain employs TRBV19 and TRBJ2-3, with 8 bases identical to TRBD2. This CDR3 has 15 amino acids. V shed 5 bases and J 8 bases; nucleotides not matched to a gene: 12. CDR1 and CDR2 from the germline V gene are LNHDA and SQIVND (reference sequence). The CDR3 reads CASSPISSGQATQYF. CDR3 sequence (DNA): TGTGCCAGTAGTCCTATCTCTAGCGGGCAGGCTACGCAGTATTTT. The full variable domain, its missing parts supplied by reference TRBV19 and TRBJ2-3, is DGGITQSPKYLFRKEGQNVTLSCEQNLNHDAMYWYRQDPGQGLRLIYYSQIVNDFQKGDIAEGYSVSREKKESFPLTVTSAQKNPTAFYLCASSPISSGQATQYFGPGTRLTVL.

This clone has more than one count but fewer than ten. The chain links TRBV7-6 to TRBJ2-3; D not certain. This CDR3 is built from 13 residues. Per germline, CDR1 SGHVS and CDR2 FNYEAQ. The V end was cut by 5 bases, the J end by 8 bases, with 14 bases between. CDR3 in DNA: TGTGCCAGCAGCCCAGGCCCGGCCTCTACGCAGTATTTT. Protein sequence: CASSPGPASTQYF.

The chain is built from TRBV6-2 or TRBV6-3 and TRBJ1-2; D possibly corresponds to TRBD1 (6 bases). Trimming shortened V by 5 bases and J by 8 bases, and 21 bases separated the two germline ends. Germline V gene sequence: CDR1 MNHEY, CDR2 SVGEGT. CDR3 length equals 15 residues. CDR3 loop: CASSTYRVVQGGYTF. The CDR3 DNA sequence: TGTGCCAGCAGTACCTACAGGGTGGTTCAAGGCGGCTACACCTTC.

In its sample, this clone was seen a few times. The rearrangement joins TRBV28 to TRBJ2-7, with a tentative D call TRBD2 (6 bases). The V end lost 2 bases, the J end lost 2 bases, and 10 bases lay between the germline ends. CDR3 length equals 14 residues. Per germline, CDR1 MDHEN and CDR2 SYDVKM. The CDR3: CASSLLSGTYEQYF. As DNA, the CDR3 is TGTGCCAGCAGTTTACTTAGCGGAACCTACGAGCAGTACTTC.

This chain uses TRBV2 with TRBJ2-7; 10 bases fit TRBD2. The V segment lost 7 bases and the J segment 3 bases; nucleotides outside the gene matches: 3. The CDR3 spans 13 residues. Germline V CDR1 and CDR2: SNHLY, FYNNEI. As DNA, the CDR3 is TGTGCCAGCACTAGCGGGAGTAGCTACGAGCAGTACTTC. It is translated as CASTSGSSYEQYF.

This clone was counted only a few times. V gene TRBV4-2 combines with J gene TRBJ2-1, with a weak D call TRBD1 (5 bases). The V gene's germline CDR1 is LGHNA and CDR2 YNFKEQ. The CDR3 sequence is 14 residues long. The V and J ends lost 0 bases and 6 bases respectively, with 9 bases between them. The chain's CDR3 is CASSQDSRGNEQFF. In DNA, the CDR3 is TGTGCCAGCAGCCAAGATTCTAGGGGCAATGAGCAGTTCTTC.

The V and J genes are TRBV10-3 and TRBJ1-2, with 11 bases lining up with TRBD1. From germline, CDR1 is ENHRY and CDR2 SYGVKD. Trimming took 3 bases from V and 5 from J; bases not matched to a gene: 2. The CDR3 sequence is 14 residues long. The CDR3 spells CAISEGQGAYGYTF. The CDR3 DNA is TGTGCCATCAGTGAAGGACAGGGGGCGTATGGCTACACCTTC.

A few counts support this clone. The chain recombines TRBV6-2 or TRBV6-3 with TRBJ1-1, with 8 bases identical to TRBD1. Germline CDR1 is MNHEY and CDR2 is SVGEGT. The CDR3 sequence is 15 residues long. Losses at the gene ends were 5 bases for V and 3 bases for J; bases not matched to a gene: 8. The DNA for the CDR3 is TGTGCCAGCAGTACTCAGACAGGGGCGCACACTGAAGCTTTCTTT. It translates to CASSTQTGAHTEAFF.

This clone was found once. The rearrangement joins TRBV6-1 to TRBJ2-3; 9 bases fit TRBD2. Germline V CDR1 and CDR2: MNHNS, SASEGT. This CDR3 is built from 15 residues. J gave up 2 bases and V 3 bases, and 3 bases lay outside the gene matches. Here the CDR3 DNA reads TGTGCCAGCAGTGAGCCGGGACTAGCCACAGATACGCAGTATTTT. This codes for CASSEPGLATDTQYF.

As DNA, the CDR3 is TGTGCCAGCAGTGAATCGGGACTAGCGGGTGGTCTTGGGCAGTTCTTC. Translation: CASSESGLAGGLGQFF. J is TRBJ2-1 and V is TRBV28; 12 bases line up with TRBD2. CDR1 MDHEN and CDR2 SYDVKM come from the germline V gene. The V segment lost 5 bases and the J segment 12 bases; nucleotides outside the gene matches: 14. The CDR3 runs 16 residues.